One T cell receptor (beta chain) is described in this entry. No antigen is known for it. When less than 13 days of culture had elapsed, CD4+ T cells were isolated. A half-volume exchange with IL-2 medium occurred on days 3 and 7. The data are from a study of vaccination effects on CD4 cells after COVID-19. General observations from the study: Few convalescent patients were studied, and early post-infection samples were lacking. Healthy vaccinees' vaccine-induced clones included only 1 of 255 cross-reacting with common cold coronaviruses.

Assay: immunoSEQ multiplex PCR; the TCRdb copy retains only in-frame clones and omits some. The table records 50,000 or so clones, 67% of them present only once. The V segment lost 3 bases and the J segment 4 bases; nucleotides outside the gene matches: 3. The CDR3 totals 15 residues. Germline V gives CDR1 MGHDK, CDR2 SYGVNS. V gene TRBV25-1 combines with J gene TRBJ2-2; 9 bases map to TRBD2. The source is a human donor who received a COVID-19 vaccine. The material sequenced was CD4+ T cells from PBMCs cultured without peptide, taken before COVID-19 vaccination. DNA of the CDR3: TGTGCCAGCAGTGACACACTAGCGGGCACCGGGGAGCTGTTTTTT. Protein product: CASSDTLAGTGELFF. The variable domain in full, completed from reference TRBV25-1 and TRBJ2-2, reads EADIYQTPRYLVIGTGKKITLECSQTMGHDKMYWYQQDPGMELHLIHYSYGVNSTEKGDLSSESTVSRIRTEHFPLTLESARPSHTSQYLCASSDTLAGTGELFFGEGSRLTVL.